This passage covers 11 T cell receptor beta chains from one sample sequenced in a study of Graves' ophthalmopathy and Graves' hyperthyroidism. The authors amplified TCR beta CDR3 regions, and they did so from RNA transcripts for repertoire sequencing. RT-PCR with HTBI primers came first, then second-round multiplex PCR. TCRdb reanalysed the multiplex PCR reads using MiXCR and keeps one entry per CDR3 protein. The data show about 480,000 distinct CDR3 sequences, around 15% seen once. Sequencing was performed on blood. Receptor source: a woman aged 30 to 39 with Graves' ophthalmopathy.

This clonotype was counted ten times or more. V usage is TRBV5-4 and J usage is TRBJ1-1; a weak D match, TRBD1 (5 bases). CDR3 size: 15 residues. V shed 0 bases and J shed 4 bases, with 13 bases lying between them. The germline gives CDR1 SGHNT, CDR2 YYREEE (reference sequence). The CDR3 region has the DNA TGTGCCAGCAGCTTGGGGGCCGGGGCGGGCACTGAAGCTTTCTTT. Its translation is CASSLGAGAGTEAFF.

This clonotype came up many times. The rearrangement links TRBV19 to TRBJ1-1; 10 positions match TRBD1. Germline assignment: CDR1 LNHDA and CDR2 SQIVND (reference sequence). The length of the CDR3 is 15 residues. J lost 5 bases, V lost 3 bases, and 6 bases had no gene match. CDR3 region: CASSILGQGWTEAFF. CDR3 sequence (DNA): TGTGCCAGTAGTATCTTGGGACAGGGGTGGACTGAAGCTTTCTTT.

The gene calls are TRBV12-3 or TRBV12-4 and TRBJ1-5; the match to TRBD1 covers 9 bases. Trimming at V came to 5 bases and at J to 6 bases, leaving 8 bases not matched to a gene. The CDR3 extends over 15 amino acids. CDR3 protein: CASSPGTGRGQPQHF. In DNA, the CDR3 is TGTGCCAGCAGTCCCGGGACAGGGCGAGGTCAGCCCCAGCATTTT.

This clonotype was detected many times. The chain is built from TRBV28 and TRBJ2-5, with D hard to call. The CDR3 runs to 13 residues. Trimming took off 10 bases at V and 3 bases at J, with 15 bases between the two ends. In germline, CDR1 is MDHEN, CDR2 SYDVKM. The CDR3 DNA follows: TGTGCCATTCCTCTGTCACACGAAGAGACCCAGTACTTC. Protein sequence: CAIPLSHEETQYF.

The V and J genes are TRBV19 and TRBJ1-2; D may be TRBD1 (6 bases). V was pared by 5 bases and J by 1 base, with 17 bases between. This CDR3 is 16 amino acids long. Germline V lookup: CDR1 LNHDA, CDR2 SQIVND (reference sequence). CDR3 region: CASSSLDGGINYGYTF. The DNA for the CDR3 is TGTGCCAGTAGTTCCCTGGATGGGGGCATTAACTATGGCTACACCTTC.

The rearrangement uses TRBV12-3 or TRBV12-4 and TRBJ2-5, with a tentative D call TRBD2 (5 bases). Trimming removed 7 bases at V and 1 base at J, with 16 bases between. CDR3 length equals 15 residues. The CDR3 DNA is TGTGCCAGCAAAACCGGGGTATCTATCCAAGAGACCCAGTACTTC. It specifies CASKTGVSIQETQYF.

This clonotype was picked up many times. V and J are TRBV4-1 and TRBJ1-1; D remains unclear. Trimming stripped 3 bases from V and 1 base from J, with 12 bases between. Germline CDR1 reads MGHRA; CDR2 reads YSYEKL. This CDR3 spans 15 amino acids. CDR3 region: CASSHPAEGNTEAFF. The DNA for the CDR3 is TGCGCCAGCAGCCATCCGGCGGAGGGGAACACTGAAGCTTTCTTT.

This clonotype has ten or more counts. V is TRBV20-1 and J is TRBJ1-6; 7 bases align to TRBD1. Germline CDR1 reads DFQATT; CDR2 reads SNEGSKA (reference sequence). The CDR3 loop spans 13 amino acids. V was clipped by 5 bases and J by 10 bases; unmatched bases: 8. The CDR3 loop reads CSARDRESSPLHF. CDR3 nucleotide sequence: TGCAGTGCTCGTGACAGGGAATCATCACCCCTCCACTTT.

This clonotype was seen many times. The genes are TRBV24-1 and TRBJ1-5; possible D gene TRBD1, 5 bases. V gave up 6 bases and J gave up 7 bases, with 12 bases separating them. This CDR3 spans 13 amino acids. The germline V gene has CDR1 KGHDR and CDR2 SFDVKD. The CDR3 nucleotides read TGTGCCACCAGTTGGGGGACGCACCAGCCCCAGCATTTT. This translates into CATSWGTHQPQHF.

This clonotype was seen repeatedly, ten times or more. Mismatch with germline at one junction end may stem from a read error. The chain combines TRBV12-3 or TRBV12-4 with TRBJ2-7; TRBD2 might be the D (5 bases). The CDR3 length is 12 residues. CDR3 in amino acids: CASSFRGGRADF. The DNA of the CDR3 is TGTGCCAGCAGTTTCCGTGGAGGTAGGGCGGACTTC.

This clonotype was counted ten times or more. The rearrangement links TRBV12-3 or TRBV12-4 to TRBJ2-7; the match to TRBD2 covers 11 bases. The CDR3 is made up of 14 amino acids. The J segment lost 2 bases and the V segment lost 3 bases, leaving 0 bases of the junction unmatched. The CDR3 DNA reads TGTGCCAGCAGTTTGGGACTAGCGGCCTACGAGCAGTACTTC. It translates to CASSLGLAAYEQYF.